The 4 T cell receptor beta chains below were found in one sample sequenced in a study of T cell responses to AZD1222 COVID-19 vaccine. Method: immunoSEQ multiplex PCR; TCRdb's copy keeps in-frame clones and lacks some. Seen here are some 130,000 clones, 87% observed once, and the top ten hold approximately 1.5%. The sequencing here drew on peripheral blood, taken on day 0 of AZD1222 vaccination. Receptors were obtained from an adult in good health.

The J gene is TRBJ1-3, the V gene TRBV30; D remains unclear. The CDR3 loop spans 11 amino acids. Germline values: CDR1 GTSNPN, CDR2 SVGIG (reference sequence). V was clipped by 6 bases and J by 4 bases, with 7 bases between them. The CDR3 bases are TGTGCCTGCTCGACAGGAAACACCATATATTTT. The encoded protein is CACSTGNTIYF.

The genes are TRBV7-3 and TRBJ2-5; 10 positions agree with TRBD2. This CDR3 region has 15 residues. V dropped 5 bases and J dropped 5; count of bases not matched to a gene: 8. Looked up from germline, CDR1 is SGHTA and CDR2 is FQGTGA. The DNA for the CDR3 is TGTGCCAGCAGCCCTAGCGGGGGTCCCGGGGAGACCCAGTACTTC. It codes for CASSPSGGPGETQYF. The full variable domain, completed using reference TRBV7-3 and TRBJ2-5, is GAGVSQTPSNKVTEKGKYVELRCDPISGHTALYWYRQSLGQGPEFLIYFQGTGAADDSGLPNDRFFAVRPEGSVSTLKIQRTERGDSAVYLCASSPSGGPGETQYFGPGTRLLVL.

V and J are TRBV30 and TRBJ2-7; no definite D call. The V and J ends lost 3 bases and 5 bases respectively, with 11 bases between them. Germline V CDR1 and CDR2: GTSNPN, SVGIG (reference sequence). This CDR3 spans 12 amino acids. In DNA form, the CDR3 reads TGTGCCTGGAGGATGACGGTTCACGAGCAGTACTTC. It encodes CAWRMTVHEQYF.

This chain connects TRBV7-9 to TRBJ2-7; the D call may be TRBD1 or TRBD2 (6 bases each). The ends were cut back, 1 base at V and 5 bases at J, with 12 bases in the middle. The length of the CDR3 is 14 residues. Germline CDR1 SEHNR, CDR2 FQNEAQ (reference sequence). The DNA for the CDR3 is TGTGCCAGCAGCTTAGGAAGGGGGGAACACGAGCAGTACTTC. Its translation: CASSLGRGEHEQYF.